Each of the 3 T cell receptor beta chains below was sequenced from the same sample in a study of blood T cell repertoires in COVID-19. The table came from immunoSEQ multiplex PCR; TCRdb's copy has only in-frame clones and leaves some out. The sample includes some 320,000 clones, about 92% of them seen just once. Material for sequencing was PBMCs or T cells enriched from blood (not recorded which). Receptors originate from a man aged 60-69 years who had recovered from COVID-19.

The chain uses TRBV30 and TRBJ1-2, with D maybe TRBD1 (5 bases). This CDR3 has 14 amino acids. Germline assignment: CDR1 GTSNPN and CDR2 SVGIG (reference sequence). V shed 2 bases and J shed 7 bases, with 17 bases lying between them. CDR3 nucleotide sequence: TGTGCCTGGAGTAAACGGACAACCTGGGCTGGCTACACCTTC. Its translation is CAWSKRTTWAGYTF.

The J gene is TRBJ2-2, the V gene TRBV5-4, with 8 bases fitting TRBD1. Trimming at V came to 0 bases and at J to 1 base, leaving 8 bases not matched to a gene. Germline V gene sequence: CDR1 SGHNT, CDR2 YYREEE (reference sequence). The CDR3 has 18 residues. The CDR3 DNA sequence: TGTGCCAGCAGCTTGGGGCGGTCAGGACAGGGGAACACCGGGGAGCTGTTTTTT. Residues: CASSLGRSGQGNTGELFF.

This rearrangement joins TRBV13 to TRBJ2-1; 7 nucleotides agree with TRBD2. The germline CDR1 and CDR2 sequences are PRHDT and FYEKMQ (reference sequence). Trimming took 6 bases from V and 10 from J; bases not matched to a gene: 12. The CDR3 covers 14 residues. CDR3 DNA: TGTGCCAGCAGTGAACGGGGGGATCCCCGGGAGCAGTTCTTC. Its translation is CASSERGDPREQFF.